This TCR beta chain is from a study of T cells in Graves' hyperthyroidism and ophthalmopathy. V gave up 11 bases and J gave up 6 bases; unmatched junction bases: 6. Germline CDR1 reads MDHEN; CDR2 reads SYDVKM. The CDR3 sequence is 13 residues long. This clonotype showed up many times. Amplification yielded TCR beta CDR3 regions, with RNA transcripts as the source. An initial round of RT-PCR targeting the TCR CDR3 relied on the HTBI primer set. TCRdb itself ran the multiplex PCR reads through MiXCR, one entry per CDR3 protein. The sample has about 53,000 distinct CDR3 sequences; 40% to 55% are singletons.

V is TRBV28 and J is TRBJ1-6; 8 nucleotides line up with TRBD1. Input material: blood. The origin of this receptor is a woman in her twenties or thirties with Graves' ophthalmopathy. The CDR3 is CAGNRGSNSPLHF. The CDR3 DNA follows: TGTGCCGGGAACAGGGGGTCTAATTCACCCCTCCACTTT.